The 19 T cell receptor beta chains presented below share a single source sample, sequenced in a study of blood T cell repertoires in COVID-19. Generated by immunoSEQ multiplex PCR, the TCRdb table keeps only in-frame clones and is missing some. Altogether approximately 450,000 clones are present, roughly 89% being singletons, with the ten largest covering more than 4%. The sample comprised peripheral blood. The origin of the receptors is a woman in her 30s with acute or convalescent COVID-19.

This rearrangement joins TRBV6-1 to TRBJ2-7; D possibly corresponds to TRBD2 (5 bases). The CDR3 covers 16 residues. Germline CDR1 and CDR2: MNHNS and SASEGT. Trimming removed 2 bases at V and 0 bases at J, with 14 bases between. CDR3 nucleotide sequence: TGTGCCAGCAGTGAACGGGGTGTGGAAAGCTCCTACGAGCAGTACTTC. Its translation: CASSERGVESSYEQYF.

A single count supports this clone. The gene calls are TRBV6-5 and TRBJ2-7; 7 nucleotides match TRBD1. CDR3 length: 15 amino acids. CDR1 and CDR2 from the germline V gene are MNHEY and SVGAGI. V lost 5 bases and J lost 0; bases outside the gene matches: 7. The CDR3 DNA is TGTGCCAGCAGTCCCTACAGGGGATTCTCCTACGAGCAGTACTTC. It specifies CASSPYRGFSYEQYF.

This chain connects TRBV9 to TRBJ2-5; 8 nucleotides agree with TRBD2. Trimming took 0 bases from V and 5 from J; bases not matched to a gene: 6. This CDR3 has 15 residues. Per germline, CDR1 SGDLS and CDR2 YYNGEE. This CDR3 is CASSVAGGPLETQYF. The CDR3 DNA reads as TGTGCCAGCAGCGTAGCGGGGGGGCCTCTTGAGACCCAGTACTTC.

This clone was observed a single time. J is TRBJ2-7 and V is TRBV6-5; 9 bases are a match to TRBD2. The CDR3 covers 14 residues. Trimming removed 0 bases from V and 4 bases from J; junction bases left unmatched: 1. Germline V gene lookup returns CDR1 MNHEY and CDR2 SVGAGI. The CDR3 coding sequence is TGTGCCAGCAGTTACTCTAGCGGGGGTTACGAGCAGTACTTC. Translating it yields CASSYSSGGYEQYF.

This clone was observed once. V and J are TRBV9 and TRBJ2-1; 9 bases map to TRBD1. The CDR3 contains 16 residues. After removal of 0 bases from V and 3 bases from J, the junction contained 4 bases not matched to a gene. Looked up from germline, CDR1 is SGDLS and CDR2 is YYNGEE. CDR3 in amino acids: CASSVEWTGVYNEQFF. In DNA form, the CDR3 reads TGTGCCAGCAGCGTAGAGTGGACAGGGGTCTACAATGAGCAGTTCTTC.

The gene calls are TRBV2 and TRBJ2-2, with 11 bases fitting TRBD2. Looked up from germline, CDR1 is SNHLY and CDR2 is FYNNEI. This CDR3 is built from 15 residues. V was pared by 6 bases and J by 7 bases, with 7 bases of the junction left unmatched. The CDR3 DNA reads as TGTGCCAGCAGCACTAGCGGGGGACTCGTCGGGGAGCTGTTTTTT. Its translation is CASSTSGGLVGELFF.

The chain recombines TRBV27 with TRBJ1-2; no definite D call. V shed 3 bases and J shed 1 base, with 6 bases lying between them. This CDR3 contains 13 residues. Germline V gene data show CDR1 as MNHEY and CDR2 as SMNVEV (reference sequence). CDR3 residues: CASSFSLNYGYTF. CDR3 nucleotide sequence: TGTGCCAGCAGTTTTTCCCTTAACTATGGCTACACCTTC.

This clone was counted a single time. J is TRBJ2-2 and V is TRBV7-3; D remains ambiguous. CDR3 length equals 16 residues. Trimming removed 2 bases from V and 0 bases from J, with 10 bases in between. Germline CDR1 and CDR2: SGHTA and FQGTGA. This chain's CDR3 is CASSLWRPPNTGELFF. The CDR3 nucleotides are TGTGCCAGCAGCTTATGGCGGCCCCCGAACACCGGGGAGCTGTTTTTT.

This clone was seen once. The rearrangement links TRBV11-3 to TRBJ2-1; 12 positions agree with TRBD2. The V and J ends lost 1 base and 8 bases, in that order; junction bases with no gene match: 12. Germline values: CDR1 SGHNT, CDR2 YENEEA. The CDR3 loop spans 18 amino acids. The CDR3 here is CASSLGERLAGGPDEQFF. DNA of the CDR3: TGTGCCAGCAGCTTAGGGGAGCGGCTAGCGGGGGGGCCGGATGAGCAGTTCTTC.

The chain couples TRBV6-2 or TRBV6-3 to TRBJ2-5; possible D gene TRBD2, 5 bases. V lost 2 bases and J 4 bases, leaving 8 bases between the germline ends. This CDR3 has 13 amino acids. From germline, CDR1 is MNHEY and CDR2 SVGEGT. The CDR3 nucleotides read TGTGCCAGCAGTTACGCGGGTACAGAGACCCAGTACTTC. Protein product: CASSYAGTETQYF.

This chain uses TRBV18 with TRBJ1-1; D unclear. The CDR3 is made up of 14 amino acids. Germline V gene data show CDR1 as KGHSH and CDR2 as LQKENI. V was pared by 2 bases and J by 0 bases, with 7 bases between. DNA of the CDR3: TGTGCCAGCTCACCAGGACTGTTGAACACTGAAGCTTTCTTT. Protein product: CASSPGLLNTEAFF. Variable domain in full (rest from reference TRBV18 and TRBJ1-1): NAGVMQNPRHLVRRRGQEARLRCSPMKGHSHVYWYRQLPEEGLKFMVYLQKENIIDESGMPKERFSAEFPKEGPSILRIQQVVRGDSAAYFCASSPGLLNTEAFFGQGTRLTVV.

The chain recombines TRBV9 with TRBJ2-2; the match to TRBD2 covers 8 bases. This CDR3 is 16 amino acids long. CDR1 is SGDLS and CDR2 is YYNGEE in the germline V gene. The ends lost 3 bases at V and 1 base at J; junction bases unmatched: 5. In DNA, the CDR3 is TGTGCCAGCAGCGCCGCGGGGGGCTTGAACACCGGGGAGCTGTTTTTT. This codes for CASSAAGGLNTGELFF.

The V call is TRBV6-5, the J call TRBJ2-3, with D hard to call. V was trimmed by 9 bases and J by 0 bases, leaving 13 bases between them. CDR3 size: 14 residues. Germline values: CDR1 MNHEY, CDR2 SVGAGI. The CDR3 loop reads CASKATYSTDTQYF. CDR3 bases: TGTGCCAGTAAGGCGACATATAGCACAGATACGCAGTATTTT.

The table lists this clone with a count of one. CDR3 sequence reads: CASSFYLGAIKAYEQYF. The CDR3 nucleotides are TGTGCCAGCAGCTTCTACTTAGGGGCCATCAAGGCCTACGAGCAGTACTTC. V is TRBV5-5 and J is TRBJ2-7; tentatively, D is TRBD1 (5 bases). Germline assignment: CDR1 SGHKS and CDR2 YYEKEE (reference sequence). Trimming left V 2 bases short and J 2 bases short, with 20 bases between. The CDR3 length is 17 residues.

The chain has TRBV3-1 (or the pseudogene TRBV3-2) and TRBJ2-7; D is ambiguous. Looked up from germline, CDR1 is LGHDT and CDR2 is YNNKEL (reference sequence). V shed 4 bases and J shed 4 bases, with 14 bases lying between them. This CDR3 region has 14 residues. The CDR3 loop reads CASSPTKLVYEQYF. CDR3 bases: TGTGCCAGCAGCCCTACGAAATTGGTTTACGAGCAGTACTTC.

The chain joins TRBV18 to TRBJ2-7; TRBD1 agrees at 7 bases. This CDR3 has 14 amino acids. The ends lost 2 bases at V and 2 bases at J; junction bases unmatched: 3. CDR1 is KGHSH, CDR2 LQKENI, per germline. CDR3 sequence: CASSPGTAAYEQYF. The CDR3 bases are TGTGCCAGCTCACCAGGGACAGCCGCCTACGAGCAGTACTTC.

The rearrangement joins TRBV7-9 to TRBJ1-4; D may be TRBD1 (5 bases). The CDR3 runs to 14 residues. The V gene's germline CDR1 is SEHNR and CDR2 FQNEAQ (reference sequence). V lost 5 bases and J 5 bases, leaving 12 bases between the germline ends. CDR3 coding DNA: TGTGCCAGCAGCGTTGACAGAAAAAATGAAAAACTGTTTTTT. Translation: CASSVDRKNEKLFF. Variable domain in full (rest from reference TRBV7-9 and TRBJ1-4): DTGVSQNPRHKITKRGQNVTFRCDPISEHNRLYWYRQTLGQGPEFLTYFQNEAQLEKSRLLSDRFSAERPKGSFSTLEIQRTEQGDSAMYLCASSVDRKNEKLFFGSGTQLSVL.

The rearrangement joins TRBV19 to TRBJ1-6; D unclear. The germline V gene encodes CDR1 LNHDA and CDR2 SQIVND (reference sequence). V was cut by 7 bases and J by 6 bases, with 10 bases left in between. The CDR3 sequence is 13 residues long. This CDR3 reads CASNPVPNSPLHF. In nucleotides, the CDR3 is TGTGCCAGTAATCCCGTTCCTAATTCACCCCTCCACTTT. Based on the CDR3 plus reference TRBV19 and TRBJ1-6, the full variable domain is DGGITQSPKYLFRKEGQNVTLSCEQNLNHDAMYWYRQDPGQGLRLIYYSQIVNDFQKGDIAEGYSVSREKKESFPLTVTSAQKNPTAFYLCASNPVPNSPLHFGNGTRLTVT.

The chain has TRBV10-2 and TRBJ2-7; 8 bases are a match to TRBD1. Germline values: CDR1 WSHSY, CDR2 SAAADI. V gave up 4 bases and J gave up 6 bases; unmatched junction bases: 5. The CDR3 is made up of 13 amino acids. CDR3 sequence: CASSGGQGPEQYF. In DNA form, the CDR3 reads TGCGCCAGCAGTGGCGGACAGGGCCCCGAGCAGTACTTC.